This is a list of T cell receptor beta chains from one sample in a study of OX40 agonist ivuxolimab in advanced cancers. Assay: immunoSEQ multiplex PCR; the TCRdb copy retains only in-frame clones and omits some. The table includes 45,000 to 55,000 clones, roughly 80% detected once. The sequences come from CD4+ or CD8+ T cells sorted from blood, collected in a trial of the OX40 agonist ivuxolimab. All receptors come from an adult with an advanced solid tumor such as melanoma, head and neck, liver or kidney cancer. CDR3s include the opening cysteine and the closing phenylalanine or tryptophan.

j_call v_call cdr3_aa
TRBJ2-5 TRBV7-2 CASSVAPLQETQYF
TRBJ2-5 TRBV27 CASSFSLQETQYF
TRBJ2-3 TRBV6-4 CASSDSTSGRDTQYF
TRBJ2-1 TRBV5-1 CASSSTPNGEQFF
TRBJ2-2 TRBV18 CASSPALGTGELFF
TRBJ2-5 TRBV5-4 CASSPDVLGTQYF
TRBJ1-2 TRBV30 CAWSVQGPNYGYTF
TRBJ1-1 TRBV29-1 CSTNTGLTEAFF
TRBJ2-5 TRBV7-9 CASSFDTLEETQYF
TRBJ2-3 TRBV11-3 CASSLDRATDTQYF
TRBJ2-7 TRBV5-1 CASSSGTGVYEQYF
TRBJ2-5 TRBV19 CASSSISLGTQYF
TRBJ2-7 TRBV11-2 CASSFLGYEQYF
TRBJ2-1 TRBV7-2 CASTEGKRYEQFF
TRBJ1-2 TRBV4-3 CASSQFDRGNYGYTF
TRBJ2-5 TRBV16 CASSQSNTQETQYF
TRBJ2-7 TRBV11-2 CASSFSLYEQYF
TRBJ1-6 TRBV11-2 CASSLVAGVLFPLHF
TRBJ2-2 TRBV7-9 CASSRLLGYTGELFF
TRBJ2-1 TRBV7-2 CASSREAEQFF
TRBJ2-5 TRBV9 CASSEGTISGETQYF
TRBJ1-5 TRBV19 CASSLDRDGFQPQHF
TRBJ2-1 TRBV19 CASSQGQGANIF
TRBJ1-2 TRBV6-5 CASSLDRTYYGYTF
TRBJ2-2 TRBV4-3 CASSPLGGDTGELFF
TRBJ1-4 TRBV28 CASSFGSATNEKLFF
TRBJ1-1 TRBV9 CASSVGGSGKAFF
TRBJ2-1 TRBV7-9 CASSPPFRMSGSRNEQFF
TRBJ2-7 TRBV5-1 CASNEGGGEQYF
TRBJ1-2 TRBV5-6 CASSHTVPYGYTF
TRBJ1-5 TRBV6-1 CASSESRGSPQHF
TRBJ2-5 TRBV6-1 CASSDPGLAGVMEAQYF
TRBJ2-7 TRBV7-6 CASSLAGTGEYEQYF
TRBJ2-7 TRBV7-9 CASSLDQLATGEFEQYF
TRBJ2-5 TRBV28 CASSLSGYAETQYF
TRBJ2-6 TRBV4-2 CASGKRALADGTAGANVLTF
TRBJ2-3 TRBV7-9 CASRRNRGTDTDTQYF
TRBJ2-7 TRBV28 CASSFQSGSVAKEQYF
TRBJ1-1 TRBV5-1 CASSLNTEAFF
TRBJ2-2 TRBV5-1 CASSLLGQGVTGELFF
TRBJ2-7 TRBV20-1 CSAVTGYEQYF
TRBJ2-1 TRBV29-1 CSVVGREGQFF
TRBJ2-7 TRBV6-6 CASRTSGKFYEQYF
TRBJ2-1 TRBV6-5 CASRKQGTNEQFF
TRBJ1-3 TRBV18 CASSPQGGKNTIYF
TRBJ1-1 TRBV6-4 CASSVDSNTEAFF
TRBJ2-2 TRBV11-3 CASSRGLAGNTGELFF
TRBJ1-2 TRBV7-3 CASSLTPVIGKVGYTF